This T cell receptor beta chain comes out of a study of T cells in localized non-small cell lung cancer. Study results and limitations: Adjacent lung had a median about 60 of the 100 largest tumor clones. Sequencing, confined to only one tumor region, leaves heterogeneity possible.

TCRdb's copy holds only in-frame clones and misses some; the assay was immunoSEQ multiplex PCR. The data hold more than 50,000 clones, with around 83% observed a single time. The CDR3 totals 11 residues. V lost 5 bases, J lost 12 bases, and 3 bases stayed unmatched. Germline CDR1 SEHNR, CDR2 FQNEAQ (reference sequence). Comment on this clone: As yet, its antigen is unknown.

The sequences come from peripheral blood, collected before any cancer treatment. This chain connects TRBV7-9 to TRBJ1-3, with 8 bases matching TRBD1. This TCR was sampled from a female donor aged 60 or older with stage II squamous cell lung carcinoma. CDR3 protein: CASSQGAVIYF. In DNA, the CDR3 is TGTGCCAGCAGCCAGGGGGCGGTCATATATTTT.